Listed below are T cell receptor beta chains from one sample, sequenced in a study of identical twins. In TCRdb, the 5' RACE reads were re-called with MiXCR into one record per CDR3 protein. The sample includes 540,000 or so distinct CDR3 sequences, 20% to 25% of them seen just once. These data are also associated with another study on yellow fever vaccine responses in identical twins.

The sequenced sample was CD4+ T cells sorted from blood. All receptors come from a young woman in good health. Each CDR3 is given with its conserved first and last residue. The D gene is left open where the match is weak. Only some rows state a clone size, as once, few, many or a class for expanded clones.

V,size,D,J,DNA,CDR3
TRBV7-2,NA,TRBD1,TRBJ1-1,TGTGCCAGCAGCATACAAACCGGGACAGAATATGAAGCTTTCTTT,CASSIQTGTEYEAFF
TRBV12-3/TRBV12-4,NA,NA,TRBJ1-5,TGTGCCAGCAGTTTTGAGAGGGACAACAATCAGCCCCAGCATTTT,CASSFERDNNQPQHF
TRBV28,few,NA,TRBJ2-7,TGTGCCAGCACCGGGGGAGCGGCGAACACCTACGAGCAGTACTTC,CASTGGAANTYEQYF
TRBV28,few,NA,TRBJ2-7,TGTGCCACCAGACTAGACTACGAGCAGTACTTC,CATRLDYEQYF
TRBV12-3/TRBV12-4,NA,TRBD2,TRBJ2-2,TGTGCCAGCAGTTTTTTGTCTAGCGGGATCACCGGGGAGCTGTTTTTT,CASSFLSSGITGELFF
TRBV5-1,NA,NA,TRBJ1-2,TGCGCCAGCAGCTACCGCGCAGGGGAGGATGGCTACACCTTC,CASSYRAGEDGYTF
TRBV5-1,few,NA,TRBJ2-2,TGCGCCAGCAGCTACGGACAAACCCCAACGAACACCGGGGAGCTGTTTTTT,CASSYGQTPTNTGELFF
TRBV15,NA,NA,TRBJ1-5,TGTGCCACCAGCAGAGATTTAACCGGCCTTAATCAGCCCCAGCATTTT,CATSRDLTGLNQPQHF
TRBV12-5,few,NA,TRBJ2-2,TGTGCTAGTGGTTTGCAGCACACCGGGGAGCTGTTTTTT,CASGLQHTGELFF
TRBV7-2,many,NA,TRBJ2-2,TGTGCCAGCAGCTGGTCCGGGGCCGGGGAGCTGTTTTTT,CASSWSGAGELFF
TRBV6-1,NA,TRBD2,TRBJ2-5,TGTGCCAGCCAGGGACTAGCTACCCAAGAGACCCAGTACTTC,CASQGLATQETQYF
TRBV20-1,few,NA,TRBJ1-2,TGCAGTGCGGTCCTGACAGGCTCATATGGCTACACCTTC,CSAVLTGSYGYTF
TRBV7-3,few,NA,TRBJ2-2,TGTGCCAGCAAAGATTACACCGGGGAGCTGTTTTTT,CASKDYTGELFF
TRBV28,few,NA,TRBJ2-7,TGTGCCAGCACCCCACGCCAGCGGAGACACTACGAGCAGTACTTC,CASTPRQRRHYEQYF
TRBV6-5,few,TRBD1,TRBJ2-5,TGTGCCAGCAGCCACTCAGTTTACAGGGGGTACGAAGAGACCCAGTACTTC,CASSHSVYRGYEETQYF
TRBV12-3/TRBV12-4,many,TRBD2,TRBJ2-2,TGTGCCAGCAGTAAAAAAGCGGGAGTGGCCGGGGAGCTGTTTTTT,CASSKKAGVAGELFF
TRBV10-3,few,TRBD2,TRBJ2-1,TGTGCCATCAGCCCCTCCGGGGGGGGCAATGAGCAGTTCTTC,CAISPSGGGNEQFF
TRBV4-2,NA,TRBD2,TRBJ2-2,TGTGCCAGCAGCCCGGGGGGAGGGAGGACCGGGGAGCTGTTTTTT,CASSPGGGRTGELFF
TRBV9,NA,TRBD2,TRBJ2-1,TGTGCCAGCAGCCCCTCGGGGCTAGCGGGAGGGTCCTACAATGAGCAGTTCTTC,CASSPSGLAGGSYNEQFF
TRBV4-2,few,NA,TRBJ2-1,TGTGCCAGCAGCCAAGAGGGAGAATCCTACAATGAGCAGTTCTTC,CASSQEGESYNEQFF
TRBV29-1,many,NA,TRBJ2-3,TGCAGCGTTGCAGGGTCGAATACGCAGTATTTT,CSVAGSNTQYF
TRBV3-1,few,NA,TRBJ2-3,TGTGCCAGCAGCGCGGAGTGGAGTAGCACAGATACGCAGTATTTT,CASSAEWSSTDTQYF
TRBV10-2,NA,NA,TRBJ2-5,TGCGCCAGCAGTCCCCTTCCTCGAGAGACCCAGTACTTC,CASSPLPRETQYF
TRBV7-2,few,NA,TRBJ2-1,TGTGCCAGCAGCCCCCTACCTAACAATGAGCAGTTCTTC,CASSPLPNNEQFF
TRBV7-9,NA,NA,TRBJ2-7,TGTGCCAGCAGCTTAAAGGGTACCCCGGCCTACGAGCAGTACTTC,CASSLKGTPAYEQYF
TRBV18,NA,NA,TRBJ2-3,TGTGCCACCGTGGAGGGACGTGAAGATACGCAGTATTTT,CATVEGREDTQYF
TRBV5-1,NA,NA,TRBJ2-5,TGCGCCAGCAGCTTGGCCCGGGCAGAAAAAGAGACCCAGTACTTC,CASSLARAEKETQYF
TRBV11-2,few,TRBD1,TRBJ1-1,TGTGCCAGCAGCGCACGACAGGGAGGAACTGAAGCTTTCTTT,CASSARQGGTEAFF